This TCR beta chain was retrieved from a study of cytomegalovirus exposure and HLA in healthy donors. Whole-study context: Across about 400 genotyped donors, about 81% landed in the Caucasian-associated ancestry cluster. Study results and caveats: Cytomegalovirus association was assigned to about 150 TCR beta chains.

The PCR employed 60 Vbeta primers together with 13 Jbeta primers. Clones were read by immunoSEQ multiplex PCR, and TCRdb kept only the in-frame ones, dropping some. The table records approximately 99,000 clones, around three quarters of them present only once. This clone was counted once. Its antigen remains unknown. In nominal health when sampled, donors likely had unrecorded immune exposures nonetheless. This CDR3 contains 17 residues. The clonotype comes from a male donor in good health and CMV-seropositive. J is TRBJ1-1 and V is TRBV21-1; TRBD1 is taken as the D call from the table, unchecked against the DNA. TRBV21-1 is annotated as a pseudogene. Sequenced material: PBMCs. The CDR3 loop is CASSKQTGTGTLWAAFF. The CDR3 DNA is TGTGCCAGCAGCAAACAGACAGGGACAGGTACCCTTTGGGCAGCTTTCTTT.